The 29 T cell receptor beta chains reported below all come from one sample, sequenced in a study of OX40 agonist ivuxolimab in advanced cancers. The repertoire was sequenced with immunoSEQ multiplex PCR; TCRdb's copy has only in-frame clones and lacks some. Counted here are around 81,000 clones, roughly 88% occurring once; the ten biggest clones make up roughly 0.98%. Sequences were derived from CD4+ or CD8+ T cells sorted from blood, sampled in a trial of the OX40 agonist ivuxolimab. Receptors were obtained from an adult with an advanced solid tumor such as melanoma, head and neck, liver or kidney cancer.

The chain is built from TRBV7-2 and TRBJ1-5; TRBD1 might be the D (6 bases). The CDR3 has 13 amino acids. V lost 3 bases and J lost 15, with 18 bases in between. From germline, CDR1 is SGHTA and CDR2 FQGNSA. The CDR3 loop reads CASSFQEGHPLHF. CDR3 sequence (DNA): TGTGCCAGCAGCTTTCAAGAGGGACACCCGTTGCATTTT.

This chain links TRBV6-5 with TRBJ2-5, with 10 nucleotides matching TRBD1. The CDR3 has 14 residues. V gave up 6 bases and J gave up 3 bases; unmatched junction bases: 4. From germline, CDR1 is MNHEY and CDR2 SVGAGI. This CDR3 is CASSRGTGEETQYF. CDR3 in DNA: TGTGCCAGCAGCCGCGGGACAGGGGAAGAGACCCAGTACTTC.

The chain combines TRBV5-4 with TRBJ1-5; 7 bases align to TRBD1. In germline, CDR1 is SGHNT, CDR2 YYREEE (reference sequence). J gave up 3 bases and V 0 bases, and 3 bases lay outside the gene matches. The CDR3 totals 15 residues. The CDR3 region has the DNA TGTGCCAGCAGCTTGGGGGGACAGCACAATCAGCCCCAGCATTTT. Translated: CASSLGGQHNQPQHF. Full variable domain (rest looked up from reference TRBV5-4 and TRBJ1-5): ETGVTQSPTHLIKTRGQQVTLRCSSQSGHNTVSWYQQALGQGPQFIFQYYREEENGRGNFPPRFSGLQFPNYSSELNVNALELDDSALYLCASSLGGQHNQPQHFGDGTRLSIL.

CDR3 loop: CASSPRRWGRTDTQYF. In DNA, the CDR3 is TGTGCCAGCAGCCCTCGGAGGTGGGGCCGCACAGATACGCAGTATTTT. This chain uses TRBV13 with TRBJ2-3; D possibly matches TRBD1 or TRBD2 (5 bases each). Germline V gives CDR1 PRHDT, CDR2 FYEKMQ (reference sequence). CDR3 length equals 16 residues. Trimming left V 5 bases short and J 1 base short, with 16 bases between. Variable domain in full (rest from reference TRBV13 and TRBJ2-3): AAGVIQSPRHLIKEKRETATLKCYPIPRHDTVYWYQQGPGQDPQFLISFYEKMQSDKGSIPDRFSAQQFSDYHSELNMSSLELGDSALYFCASSPRRWGRTDTQYFGPGTRLTVL.

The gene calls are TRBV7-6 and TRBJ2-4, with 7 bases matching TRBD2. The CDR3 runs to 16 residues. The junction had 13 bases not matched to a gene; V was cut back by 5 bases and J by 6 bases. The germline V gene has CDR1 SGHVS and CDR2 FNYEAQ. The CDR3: CASSPMGRERGNIQYF. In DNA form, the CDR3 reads TGTGCCAGCAGCCCCATGGGGCGGGAGAGGGGAAACATTCAGTACTTC.

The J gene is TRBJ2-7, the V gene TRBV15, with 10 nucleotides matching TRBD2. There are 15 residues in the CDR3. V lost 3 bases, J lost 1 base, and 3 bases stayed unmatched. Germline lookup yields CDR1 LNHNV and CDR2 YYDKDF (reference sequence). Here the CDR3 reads CATSREREGSYEQYF. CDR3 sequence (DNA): TGTGCCACCAGCAGGGAGCGGGAGGGGTCCTACGAGCAGTACTTC.

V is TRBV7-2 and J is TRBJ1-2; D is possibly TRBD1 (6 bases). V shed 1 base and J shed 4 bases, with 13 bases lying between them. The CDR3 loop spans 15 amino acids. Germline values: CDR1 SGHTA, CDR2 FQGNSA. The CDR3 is CASSLGVGGVYGYTF. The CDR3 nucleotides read TGTGCCAGCAGCTTAGGAGTAGGGGGTGTCTATGGCTACACCTTC.

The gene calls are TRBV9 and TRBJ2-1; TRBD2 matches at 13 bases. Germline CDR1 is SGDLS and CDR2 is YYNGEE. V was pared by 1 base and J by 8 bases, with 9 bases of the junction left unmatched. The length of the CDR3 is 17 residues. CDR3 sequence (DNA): TGTGCCAGCAGCGTAAGCGGACTAGCGGGAGTACAAGATGAGCAGTTCTTC. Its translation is CASSVSGLAGVQDEQFF.

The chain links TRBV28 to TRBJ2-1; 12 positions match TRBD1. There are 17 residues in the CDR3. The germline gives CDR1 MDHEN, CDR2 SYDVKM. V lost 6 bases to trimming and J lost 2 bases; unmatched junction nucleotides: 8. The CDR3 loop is CASSSPGQGAAYNEQFF. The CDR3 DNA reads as TGTGCCAGCAGCAGCCCGGGACAGGGGGCTGCCTACAATGAGCAGTTCTTC.

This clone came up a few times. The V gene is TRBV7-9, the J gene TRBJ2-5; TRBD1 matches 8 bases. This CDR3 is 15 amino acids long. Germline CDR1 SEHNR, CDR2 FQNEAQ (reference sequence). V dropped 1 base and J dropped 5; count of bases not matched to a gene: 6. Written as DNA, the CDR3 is TGTGCCAGCAGCTTAGGGACGGGGACAGGCGAGACCCAGTACTTC. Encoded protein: CASSLGTGTGETQYF.

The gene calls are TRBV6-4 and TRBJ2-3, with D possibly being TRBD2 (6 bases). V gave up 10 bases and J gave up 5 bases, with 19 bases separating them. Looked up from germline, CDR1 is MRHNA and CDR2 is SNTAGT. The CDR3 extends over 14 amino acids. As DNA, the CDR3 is TGTGCCATCCCCTCGGAGGGAGCGGAAGATACGCAGTATTTT. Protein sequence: CAIPSEGAEDTQYF.

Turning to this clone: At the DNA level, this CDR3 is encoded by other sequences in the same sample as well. The CDR3 coding sequence is TGTGCCAGCTCGGGACAGGGGTCCTACAATGAGCAGTTCTTC. Translation: CASSGQGSYNEQFF. This rearrangement joins TRBV19 to TRBJ2-1; TRBD1 matches at 10 bases. With V trimmed by 9 bases and J by 1 base, 3 bases remained unmatched. The CDR3 extends over 14 amino acids. CDR1 LNHDA and CDR2 SQIVND come from the germline V gene (reference sequence).

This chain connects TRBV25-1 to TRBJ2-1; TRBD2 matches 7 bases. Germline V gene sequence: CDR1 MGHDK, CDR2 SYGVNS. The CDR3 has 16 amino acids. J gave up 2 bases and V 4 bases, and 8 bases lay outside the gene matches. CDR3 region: CASSGFLAETYNEQFF. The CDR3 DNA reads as TGTGCCAGCAGTGGATTTCTAGCGGAAACCTACAATGAGCAGTTCTTC.

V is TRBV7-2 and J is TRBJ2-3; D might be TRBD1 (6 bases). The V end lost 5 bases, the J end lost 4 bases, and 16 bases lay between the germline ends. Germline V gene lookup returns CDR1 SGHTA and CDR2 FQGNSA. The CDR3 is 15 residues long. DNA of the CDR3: TGTGCCAGCAGCATATTAGGACAGCCCTCAGATACGCAGTATTTT. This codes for CASSILGQPSDTQYF.

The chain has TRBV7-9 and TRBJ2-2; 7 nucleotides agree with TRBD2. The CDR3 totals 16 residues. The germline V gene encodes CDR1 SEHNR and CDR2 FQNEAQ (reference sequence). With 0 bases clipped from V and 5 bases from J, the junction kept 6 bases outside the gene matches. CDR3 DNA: TGTGCCAGCAGCTTAGCGGGAGGGCCGCGGACCGGGGAGCTGTTTTTT. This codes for CASSLAGGPRTGELFF.

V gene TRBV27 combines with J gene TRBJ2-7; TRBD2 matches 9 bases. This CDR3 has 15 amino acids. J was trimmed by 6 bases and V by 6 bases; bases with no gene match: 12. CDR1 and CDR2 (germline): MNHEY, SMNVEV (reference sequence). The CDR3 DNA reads TGTGCCAGCAGCCAAGAGGGCGGGAGGGCCATCGAGCAGTACTTC. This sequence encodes CASSQEGGRAIEQYF.

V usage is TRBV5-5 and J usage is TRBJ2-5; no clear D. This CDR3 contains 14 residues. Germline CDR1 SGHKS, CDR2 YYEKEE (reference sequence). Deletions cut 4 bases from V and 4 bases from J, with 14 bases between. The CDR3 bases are TGTGCCAGCAGCGCTCGTGTTATAGGAGAGACCCAGTACTTC. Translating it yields CASSARVIGETQYF.

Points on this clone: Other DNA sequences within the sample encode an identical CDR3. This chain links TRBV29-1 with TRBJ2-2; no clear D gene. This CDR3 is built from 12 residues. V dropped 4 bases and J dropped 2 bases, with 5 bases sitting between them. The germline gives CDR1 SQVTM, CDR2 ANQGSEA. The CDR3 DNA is TGCAGCGTTGGACAAAACACCGGGGAGCTGTTTTTT. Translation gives CSVGQNTGELFF.

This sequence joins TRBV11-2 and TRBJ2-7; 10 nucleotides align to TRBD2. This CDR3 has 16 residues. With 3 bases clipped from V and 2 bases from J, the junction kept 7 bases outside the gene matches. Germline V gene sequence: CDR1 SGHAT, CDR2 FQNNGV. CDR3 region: CASSLRGTSETYEQYF. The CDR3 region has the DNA TGTGCCAGCAGCTTGAGAGGGACTAGCGAGACCTACGAGCAGTACTTC.

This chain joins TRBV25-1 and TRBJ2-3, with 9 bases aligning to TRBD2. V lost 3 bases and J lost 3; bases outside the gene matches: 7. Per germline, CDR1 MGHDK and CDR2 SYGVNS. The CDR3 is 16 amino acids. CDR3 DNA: TGTGCCAGCAGTGACGGGCTAGCGGGATGGACAGATACGCAGTATTTT. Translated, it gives CASSDGLAGWTDTQYF. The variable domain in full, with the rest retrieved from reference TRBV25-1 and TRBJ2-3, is EADIYQTPRYLVIGTGKKITLECSQTMGHDKMYWYQQDPGMELHLIHYSYGVNSTEKGDLSSESTVSRIRTEHFPLTLESARPSHTSQYLCASSDGLAGWTDTQYFGPGTRLTVL.

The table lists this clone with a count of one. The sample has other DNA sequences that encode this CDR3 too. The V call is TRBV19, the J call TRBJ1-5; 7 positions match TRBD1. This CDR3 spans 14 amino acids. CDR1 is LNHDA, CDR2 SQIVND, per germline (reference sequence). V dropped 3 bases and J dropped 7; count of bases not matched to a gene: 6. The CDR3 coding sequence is TGTGCCAGTAGTATTGGGCAGGGGGGGCAGCCCCAGCATTTT. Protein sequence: CASSIGQGGQPQHF.

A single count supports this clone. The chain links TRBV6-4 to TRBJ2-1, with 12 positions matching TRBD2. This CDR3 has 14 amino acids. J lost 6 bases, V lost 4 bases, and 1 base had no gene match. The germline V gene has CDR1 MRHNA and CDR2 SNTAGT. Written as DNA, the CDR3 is TGTGCCAGCAGTGGGACTAGCGGGGTCAATGAGCAGTTCTTC. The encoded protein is CASSGTSGVNEQFF.

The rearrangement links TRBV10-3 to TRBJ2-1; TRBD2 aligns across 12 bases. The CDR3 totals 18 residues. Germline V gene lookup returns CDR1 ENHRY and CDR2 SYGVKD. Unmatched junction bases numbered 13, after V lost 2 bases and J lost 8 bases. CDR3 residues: CAISERLTSGSSTHEQFF. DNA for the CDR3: TGTGCCATCAGTGAGCGGTTGACTAGCGGGAGTTCGACGCATGAGCAGTTCTTC.

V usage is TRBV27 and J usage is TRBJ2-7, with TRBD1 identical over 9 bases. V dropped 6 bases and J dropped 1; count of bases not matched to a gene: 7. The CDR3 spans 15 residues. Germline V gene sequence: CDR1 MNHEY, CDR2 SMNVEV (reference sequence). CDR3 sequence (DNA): TGTGCCAGCAGCCTAGACAGGGGGGGATCCTACGAGCAGTACTTC. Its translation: CASSLDRGGSYEQYF.

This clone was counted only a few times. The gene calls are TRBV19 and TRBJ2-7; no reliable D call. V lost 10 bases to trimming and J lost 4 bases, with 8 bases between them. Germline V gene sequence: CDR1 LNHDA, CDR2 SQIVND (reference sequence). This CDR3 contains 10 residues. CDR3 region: CATQEYEQYF. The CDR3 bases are TGTGCCACCCAAGAGTACGAGCAGTACTTC. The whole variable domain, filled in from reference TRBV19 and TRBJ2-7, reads DGGITQSPKYLFRKEGQNVTLSCEQNLNHDAMYWYRQDPGQGLRLIYYSQIVNDFQKGDIAEGYSVSREKKESFPLTVTSAQKNPTAFYLCATQEYEQYFGPGTRLTVT.

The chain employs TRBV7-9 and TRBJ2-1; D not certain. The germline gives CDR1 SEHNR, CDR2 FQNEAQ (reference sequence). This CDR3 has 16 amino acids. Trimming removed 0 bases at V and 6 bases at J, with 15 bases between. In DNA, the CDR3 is TGTGCCAGCAGCTTAGCATTAGTGGCTATATTCAATGAGCAGTTCTTC. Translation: CASSLALVAIFNEQFF.

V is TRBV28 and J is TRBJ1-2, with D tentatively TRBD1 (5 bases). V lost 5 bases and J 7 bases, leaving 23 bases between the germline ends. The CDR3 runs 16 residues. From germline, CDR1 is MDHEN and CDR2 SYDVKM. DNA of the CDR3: TGTGCCAGCAGTCCCCAGTCCGGAGGGACCCGGTTTGGCTACACCTTC. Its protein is CASSPQSGGTRFGYTF.

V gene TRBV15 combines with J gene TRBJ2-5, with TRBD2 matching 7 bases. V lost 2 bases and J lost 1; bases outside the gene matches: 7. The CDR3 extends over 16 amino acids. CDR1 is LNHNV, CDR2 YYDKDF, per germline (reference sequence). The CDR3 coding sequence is TGTGCCACCAGCAGAAGGTCGGGAGGACCCCAAGAGACCCAGTACTTC. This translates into CATSRRSGGPQETQYF.

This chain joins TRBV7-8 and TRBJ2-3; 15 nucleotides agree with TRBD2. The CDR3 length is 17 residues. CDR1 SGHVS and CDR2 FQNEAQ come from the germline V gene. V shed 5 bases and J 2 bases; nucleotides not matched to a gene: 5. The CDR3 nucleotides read TGTGCCAGCAGCCAAGGACTAGCGGGAGGGTCCACAGATACGCAGTATTTT. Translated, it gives CASSQGLAGGSTDTQYF. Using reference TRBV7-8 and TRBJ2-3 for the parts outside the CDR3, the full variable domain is GAGVSQSPRYKVAKRGQDVALRCDPISGHVSLFWYQQALGQGPEFLTYFQNEAQLDKSGLPSDRFFAERPEGSVSTLKIQRTQQEDSAVYLCASSQGLAGGSTDTQYFGPGTRLTVL.